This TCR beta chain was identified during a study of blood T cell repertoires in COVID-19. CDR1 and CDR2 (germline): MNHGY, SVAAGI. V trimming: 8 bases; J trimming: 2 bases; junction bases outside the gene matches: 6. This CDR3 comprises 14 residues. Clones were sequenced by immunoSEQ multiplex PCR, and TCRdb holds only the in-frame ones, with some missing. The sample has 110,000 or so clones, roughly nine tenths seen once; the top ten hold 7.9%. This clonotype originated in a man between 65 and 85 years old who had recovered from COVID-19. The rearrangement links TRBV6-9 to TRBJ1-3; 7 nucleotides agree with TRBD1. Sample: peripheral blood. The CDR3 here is CASPPGTAGNTIYF. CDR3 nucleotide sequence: TGTGCCAGCCCCCCCGGGACAGCTGGAAACACCATATATTTT.